This TCR beta chain was found in a study of T cells in Graves' hyperthyroidism and ophthalmopathy. No ophthalmopathy progression within 18 months constituted stable Graves' hyperthyroidism. Overall study results and limits: Within blood appeared most thyroid clonotypes that had expanded above 0.001.

Note on this clonotype: Its antigen is not known.

Authors of the study amplified TCR beta CDR3 regions from RNA transcripts. An initial round of RT-PCR targeting the TCR CDR3 relied on the HTBI primer set. A single record per CDR3 protein comes from TCRdb applying MiXCR to the multiplex PCR reads. The data contain approximately 320,000 distinct CDR3 sequences, around 17% of them singletons. The origin of this receptor is a man under 40 with Graves' hyperthyroidism. The specimen was blood.

CDR3 in amino acids: CSASVSGTVNGNTIYF. DNA of the CDR3: TGCAGTGCTAGCGTTTCCGGGACAGTTAACGGAAACACCATATATTTT. This chain connects TRBV20-1 to TRBJ1-3; 7 bases are shared with TRBD1. V gave up 3 bases and J gave up 4 bases; unmatched junction bases: 12. CDR1 is DFQATT, CDR2 SNEGSKA, per germline (reference sequence). This CDR3 region has 16 residues.